Listed below are T cell receptor beta chains from one sample, sequenced in a study of vaccination and CD4 T cells after COVID-19. Their antigens are not known. In TCRdb, the PCR reads were re-called with MiXCR into one record per CDR3 protein. The table has 17,000 or so distinct CDR3 sequences, more than 45% seen once; the top ten hold about 9.9%. Sequencing was carried out using CD4+ T cells from blood, cultured in vitro. The receptors were sampled from a human donor who had recovered from COVID-19. Each CDR3 is given with its conserved first and last residue.

CDR3aa	v_gene	j_gene
CAWSVQGTAFF	TRBV30	TRBJ1-1
CATGTEGVSPLHF	TRBV10-3	TRBJ1-6
CASSLGRGRTDTQYF	TRBV7-9	TRBJ2-3
CASSQGGVSPLHF	TRBV7-9	TRBJ1-6
CASKTSGQGWNTEAFF	TRBV6-1	TRBJ1-1
CASRLGTGGAYEQYF	TRBV7-2	TRBJ2-7
CASSPASRETQYF	TRBV18	TRBJ2-5
CASSLGVNTEAFF	TRBV19	TRBJ1-1
CASSSYQGVNQPQHF	TRBV6-1	TRBJ1-5
CSALSRTGTDTQYF	TRBV20-1	TRBJ2-3
CASSPYGTGQRADTQYF	TRBV7-2	TRBJ2-3
CASISWAGVLAGDEQFF	TRBV27	TRBJ2-1
CASSPRDRSQETQYF	TRBV5-4	TRBJ2-5
CASSENGGFGAFF	TRBV25-1	TRBJ1-1
CASSSLDGGGAWDTQYF	TRBV28	TRBJ2-3
CSAGLATSYEQYF	TRBV20-1	TRBJ2-7
CASSPTSGGTDTQYF	TRBV5-4	TRBJ2-3
CSAQQRQGAIADTQYF	TRBV20-1	TRBJ2-3
CSARLRGQTNEF	TRBV20-1	TRBJ1-2
CASSSWGAKTQYF	TRBV6-5	TRBJ2-5
CASSLVGGPSGRAWAGQFF	TRBV7-2	TRBJ2-1
CSAPRDAGTDTQYF	TRBV20-1	TRBJ2-3
CASSRDYNEKLFF	TRBV12-3/TRBV12-4	TRBJ1-4
CASSPGLAGSTDTQYF	TRBV7-7	TRBJ2-3
CSAREVRVGTEAFF	TRBV20-1	TRBJ1-1
CASSRFPGQVQRDTEAFF	TRBV19	TRBJ1-1
CATSSGQQADEQYF	TRBV15	TRBJ2-7
CASSQLGARLAGVETQYF	TRBV6-2/TRBV6-3	TRBJ2-5
CSARDGREGGNQPQHF	TRBV20-1	TRBJ1-5
CAISESVRDKYNYGYTF	TRBV10-3	TRBJ1-2
CASSLRGGVGANVLTF	TRBV5-1	TRBJ2-6
CASSFQGTSVTQYF	TRBV7-2	TRBJ2-5
CASSLDSLNTEAFF	TRBV12-3/TRBV12-4	TRBJ1-1
CASSPGYEQFF	TRBV7-2	TRBJ2-1
CASSVPGANVLTF	TRBV9	TRBJ2-6
CASSVQHTDTQYF	TRBV6-1	TRBJ2-3
CATSNQGVGNEQFF	TRBV15	TRBJ2-1
CASSSQGIGINEQFF	TRBV5-1	TRBJ2-1
CSPHYQPQHF	TRBV20-1	TRBJ1-5
CATSDLPGDTQYF	TRBV24-1	TRBJ2-3
CATSRDSQGSYGYTF	TRBV15	TRBJ1-2
CASSPPGQTSNSPLHF	TRBV6-1	TRBJ1-6
CASSLANGINEKLFF	TRBV7-2	TRBJ1-4
CASIRQIDQPQHF	TRBV2	TRBJ1-5
CASSLGGLAGYNEQFF	TRBV11-3	TRBJ2-1
CASSFGEGYTF	TRBV12-3/TRBV12-4	TRBJ1-2
CASSYAGPAGSPLHF	TRBV6-5	TRBJ1-6
CSARDREQGEEEKLFF	TRBV20-1	TRBJ1-4
CASSGWTGNTDTQYF	TRBV2	TRBJ2-3
CASSAWGGETQYF	TRBV25-1	TRBJ2-5
CASSLQPAGVNEQYF	TRBV11-3	TRBJ2-7
CASTGGQGTEAFF	TRBV2	TRBJ1-1
CASSLEGGPSPREQYF	TRBV7-2	TRBJ2-7
CASIHYNEQFF	TRBV21-1	TRBJ2-1
CASSFSDQPQHF	TRBV7-9	TRBJ1-5
CATSRDKEYDTQYF	TRBV15	TRBJ2-3
CASRDRGPSGYTF	TRBV2	TRBJ1-2